Listed here are 5 T cell receptor beta chains from one sample, sequenced in a study of regulatory T cells in long-lasting Graves disease. HTBI primers from iRepertoire and Arm-PCR of CDR3 regions yielded the TCR beta libraries. TCRdb passed the multiplex PCR reads through MiXCR, listing each CDR3 protein once. The profile shows about 300,000 distinct CDR3 sequences, roughly a fifth of them singletons. The time point: persistent/refractory GD, antithyroid drugs over 5 years with positive TRAb. Making the TCR library involved RNA that had been extracted from PBMCs. Here the sequenced sample was peripheral blood mononuclear cells (PBMCs), taken when the disease was refractory, from a patient treated with antithyroid drugs. Receptor source: a female donor with Graves disease.

The J gene is TRBJ2-2, the V gene TRBV12-3 or TRBV12-4; TRBD1 might be the D (6 bases). This CDR3 is 17 amino acids long. Trimming stripped 4 bases from V and 1 base from J, with 16 bases between. This CDR3 is CASSSKHRAENTGELFF. In DNA, the CDR3 is TGTGCCAGCAGTTCCAAACACAGGGCCGAGAACACCGGGGAGCTGTTTTTT.

V usage is TRBV7-2 and J usage is TRBJ1-6; possible D gene TRBD1, 6 bases. The germline CDR1 and CDR2 sequences are SGHTA and FQGNSA. V was pared by 6 bases and J by 0 bases, with 12 bases between. There are 16 residues in the CDR3. CDR3 residues: CASSRDISSYNSPLHF. Written as DNA, the CDR3 is TGTGCCAGCAGTCGGGACATCAGCTCCTATAATTCACCCCTCCACTTT. The whole variable domain, remainder taken from reference TRBV7-2 and TRBJ1-6, is GAGVSQSPSNKVTEKGKDVELRCDPISGHTALYWYRQSLGQGLEFLIYFQGNSAPDKSGLPSDRFSAERTGGSVSTLTIQRTQQEDSAVYLCASSRDISSYNSPLHFGNGTRLTVT.

This clonotype was counted a few times. The chain combines TRBV7-2 with TRBJ1-1; D unresolved. The CDR3 extends over 13 amino acids. The V gene lost 0 bases and the J gene lost 5 bases, with 7 bases spanning the gap. Germline CDR1 and CDR2: SGHTA and FQGNSA. The CDR3 reads CASSLATRTEAFF. The CDR3 DNA is TGTGCCAGCAGCTTAGCGACCAGGACTGAAGCTTTCTTT.

This clonotype was recorded once. This sequence joins TRBV10-3 and TRBJ1-5, with D possibly being TRBD1 (6 bases). Trimming pared 11 bases from V and 0 bases from J, leaving 20 bases between. Per germline, CDR1 ENHRY and CDR2 SYGVKD. The CDR3 sequence is 16 residues long. This CDR3 is CAAGERGGDSNQPQHF. CDR3 in DNA: TGTGCCGCGGGAGAGAGGGGGGGCGATAGCAATCAGCCCCAGCATTTT.

This clonotype was recorded many times. This chain links TRBV11-2 with TRBJ2-7; TRBD2 aligns across 8 bases. The length of the CDR3 is 16 residues. The junction had 12 bases not matched to a gene; V was cut back by 2 bases and J by 6 bases. Germline-derived CDR1 and CDR2 are SGHAT and FQNNGV. The CDR3: CASSLTRPGLAAEQYF. Here the CDR3 DNA reads TGTGCCAGCAGCTTAACCCGGCCCGGACTAGCAGCCGAGCAGTACTTC.